This TCR beta chain was sequenced for a study of blood T cells in healthy people across ages. The count of this clonotype is one. The germline gene is not matched at one end of the junction; a read error may be the cause. The CDR3 loop spans 13 amino acids. Looked up from germline, CDR1 is SGHTA and CDR2 is FQGNSA. With a J-beta primer mix and a sample-barcoded 5' primer, a second PCR ran roughly 6 to 11 cycles. TCRdb analysed the 5' RACE reads with MiXCR anew, one entry per CDR3 protein. This table has 1.5 million to 2 million distinct CDR3 sequences, under 30% appearing once. The genes are TRBV7-2 and TRBJ2-3; D remains ambiguous. Sequenced input: blood. The TCR comes from a woman aged 25 to 45 in good health. CDR3 residues: CASSLDASDTQCF. CDR3 sequence (DNA): TGTGCCAGCAGCTTGGACGCCTCAGATACGCAGTGTTTT.